The clone carrying this T cell receptor (beta chain) came up a few times. This CDR3 contains 15 residues. The ends lost 5 bases at V and 6 bases at J; junction bases unmatched: 11. Germline CDR1 is SGHTS and CDR2 is YDEGEE. TCRdb re-analysed the 5' RACE reads in MiXCR, keeping a single row per CDR3 protein. The sample lists 450,000 to 650,000 distinct CDR3 sequences, roughly 20% occurring once. This record belongs to a study of T-cell memory formation after mild COVID-19. The receptor was isolated from an adult woman who had mild COVID-19 (a few samples of this study predate the infection). Cell type and time point are not known. Sequencing was performed on PBMCs or a T cell subset sorted from them (not recorded which). The chain uses TRBV5-8 and TRBJ2-7; 10 nucleotides line up with TRBD1. CDR3 sequence: CASSWVGTGAREQYF. Here the CDR3 DNA reads TGTGCCAGCAGTTGGGTTGGGACAGGGGCTCGCGAGCAGTACTTC.